The following is a T cell receptor beta chain sequence with its context. Its antigen is not identified. The germline gene is not matched at one end of the junction; a read error may be the cause. This CDR3 is built from 16 residues. The V gene's germline CDR1 is MNHNY and CDR2 SVGAGI (reference sequence). The sample comes from a study of tumor-infiltrating lymphocytes in primary liver carcinoma. Whole-study context: Roughly 3.5 to 8 million productive TCRbeta reads were obtained per sample, with similar numbers across tissue types. Study-level findings and limits: Researchers found tumor-adjacent and tumor-blood pairs overlapped less than tumor region pairs.

Co-extracting RNA and DNA was done with about 18-33 mg of unsorted bulk tissue as input. Every patient in the cohort had a primary liver carcinoma. That carcinoma was treated by surgical resection. The investigators made TCR beta cDNA from approximately 510 ng total RNA, using a constant-region primer. Nested multiplex PCR, run for three rounds with slightly modified ARM-PCR, yielded TCR beta libraries. Investigators reported that the first two PCR rounds, at 10 cycles each, used TRBV1-TRBV30 forward primers with a C-beta reverse primer. TCRdb re-called the multiplex PCR reads through MiXCR, storing one row per CDR3 protein. Here the sample spans 80,000 or so distinct CDR3 sequences, 69% being singletons.

The TCR originated in a man aged 35 to 55 with primary liver carcinoma and hepatitis B virus infection. The chain has TRBV6-6 and TRBJ2-3, with TRBD2 matching over 11 bases. Sequenced material: tumor-adjacent normal liver tissue. The CDR3 DNA sequence: TGTGCCAGCAAGAAAGGGGCTAGCGGGAGGACGGATATGCAGTATTTT. It encodes CASKKGASGRTDMQYF.